This TCR beta chain was retrieved from a study of cytomegalovirus exposure and HLA in healthy donors. Across the study: The study's early data release held about 85 million unique TCRs from HLA-typed donors. Study findings and constraints: About 87% or about 30% of the time was how often most TCR beta V segments were productive, according to an earlier analysis. A few V segments could not be told apart, such as TRBV6-2 and TRBV6-3, and were left out.

On this clone: Antigen unknown.

The PCR contained 60 Vbeta and 13 Jbeta primers. Libraries were prepared by immunoSEQ multiplex PCR; TCRdb keeps only in-frame clonotypes and omits some of them. This sample has 90,000 to 150,000 clones, with about three quarters found just once. This CDR3 spans 14 amino acids. In germline, CDR1 is MNHEY, CDR2 SMNVEV (reference sequence). V lost 2 bases, J lost 6 bases, and 11 bases lay in between. The TCR sequence derives from a woman aged 25-40 years in good health and CMV-seropositive. The sample was PBMCs. The chain links TRBV27 to TRBJ1-5; D uncertain. The CDR3 reads CASSLDLSGQPQHF. CDR3 nucleotides: TGTGCCAGCAGTTTAGACTTAAGTGGTCAGCCCCAGCATTTT.